These 23 T cell receptor beta chains came from one sample sequenced in a study of T-cell reconstitution after alpha-beta-depleted transplantation in children. Preparing the TCRbeta library involved the use of unique molecular identifiers. Each CDR3 protein is one row after TCRdb ran MiXCR on the PCR reads. The table has a few hundred thousand distinct CDR3 sequences, 13% seen once; the top ten hold 2.2%. The sequences come from PBMCs, mostly from graft donor cells, collected 360 days after TCRalphabeta/CD19-depleted stem cell transplant. The receptors derive from a male patient under 18 who had a stem cell transplant for acute myeloid leukemia, so the T cells may come from the graft donor.

The J gene is TRBJ1-1, the V gene TRBV27; 8 bases are a match to TRBD1. This CDR3 contains 17 residues. V lost 0 bases to trimming and J lost 0 bases; unmatched junction nucleotides: 6. In germline, CDR1 is MNHEY, CDR2 SMNVEV (reference sequence). CDR3 loop: CASSLSREDRVNTEAFF. The CDR3 nucleotides are TGTGCCAGCAGTTTATCTCGGGAGGACAGGGTGAACACTGAAGCTTTCTTT.

This clonotype was found a few times. This chain connects TRBV4-2 to TRBJ2-7; the D is unclear. Germline V gene sequence: CDR1 LGHNA, CDR2 YNFKEQ. The ends were cut back, 2 bases at V and 3 bases at J, with 11 bases in the middle. The CDR3 length is 14 residues. The chain's CDR3 is CASSQRADYYEQYF. CDR3 coding DNA: TGTGCCAGCAGCCAAAGGGCAGATTACTACGAGCAGTACTTC.

The table lists this clonotype with many counts. The J gene is TRBJ2-3, the V gene TRBV12-3 or TRBV12-4, with 14 nucleotides matching TRBD2. With V trimmed by 6 bases and J by 5 bases, 4 bases remained unmatched. CDR3 size: 15 residues. The DNA for the CDR3 is TGTGCCAGCAGGGCCGGGACTAGCGGGAGAGATACGCAGTATTTT. It codes for CASRAGTSGRDTQYF.

The chain links TRBV5-1 to TRBJ2-1, with D tentatively TRBD2 (5 bases). Germline values: CDR1 SGHRS, CDR2 YFSETQ. The length of the CDR3 is 16 residues. The V and J ends lost 0 bases and 0 bases respectively, with 10 bases between them. The DNA of the CDR3 is TGCGCCAGCAGCTTGGAGTTAGCGAGCTCCTACAATGAGCAGTTCTTC. Translation: CASSLELASSYNEQFF.

This clonotype was detected only a few times. The chain carries TRBV28 and TRBJ2-2; D gene uncertain. Germline assignment: CDR1 MDHEN and CDR2 SYDVKM. The CDR3 runs 12 residues. V dropped 9 bases and J dropped 7 bases, with 12 bases sitting between them. CDR3 region: CASDASVGELFF. The CDR3 bases are TGTGCCAGTGACGCGTCCGTCGGGGAGCTGTTTTTT.

There are a few counts of this clonotype. The V gene is TRBV5-5, the J gene TRBJ2-7; D is unclear. Germline V lookup: CDR1 SGHKS, CDR2 YYEKEE (reference sequence). CDR3 size: 13 residues. V was trimmed by 1 base and J by 1 base, leaving 6 bases between them. CDR3 region: CASSLPQSYEQYF. CDR3 bases: TGTGCCAGCAGCTTGCCGCAGTCCTACGAGCAGTACTTC.

This clonotype has more than one count but fewer than ten. This rearrangement joins TRBV3-1 to TRBJ2-3; 10 nucleotides agree with TRBD2. This CDR3 comprises 18 residues. The V gene's germline CDR1 is LGHDT and CDR2 YNNKEL (reference sequence). V trimming: 4 bases; J trimming: 3 bases; junction bases outside the gene matches: 13. DNA of the CDR3: TGTGCCAGCAGCCGCCGGGGAGCGGGAGGGAGTGCGACAGATACGCAGTATTTT. Translating it yields CASSRRGAGGSATDTQYF.

The J gene is TRBJ2-7, the V gene TRBV20-1; D may be TRBD2 (6 bases). This CDR3 comprises 13 residues. Germline CDR1 and CDR2: DFQATT and SNEGSKA (reference sequence). Trimming shortened V by 3 bases and J by 2 bases, and 11 bases separated the two germline ends. CDR3 loop: CSARSGLTYEQYF. DNA for the CDR3: TGCAGTGCTAGGTCGGGACTTACCTACGAGCAGTACTTC.

The V gene is TRBV27, the J gene TRBJ1-5; 7 bases fit TRBD1. The V and J ends lost 2 bases and 5 bases, in that order; junction bases with no gene match: 3. This CDR3 is built from 14 residues. Per germline, CDR1 MNHEY and CDR2 SMNVEV (reference sequence). The CDR3 sequence: CASSLRGHYQPQHF. Here the CDR3 DNA reads TGTGCCAGCAGTTTAAGGGGGCACTATCAGCCCCAGCATTTT.

The CDR3 bases are TGCAGTGCTAGAGAGGGGGGGGGCATGGACGAGCAGTACTTC. This sequence encodes CSAREGGGMDEQYF. The rearrangement joins TRBV20-1 to TRBJ2-7, with a weak D call TRBD2 (7 bases). Germline V gene lookup returns CDR1 DFQATT and CDR2 SNEGSKA (reference sequence). There are 14 residues in the CDR3. Trimming took 0 bases from V and 5 from J, leaving 14 bases between them.

This clonotype has more than one count but fewer than ten. This rearrangement joins TRBV4-3 to TRBJ1-1, with TRBD1 matching over 8 bases. The CDR3 extends over 12 amino acids. Germline V CDR1 and CDR2: LGHNA, YSLEER. J was trimmed by 11 bases and V by 4 bases; bases with no gene match: 6. The CDR3 DNA is TGCGCCAGCAGCCTCGACAGGGGTGACGCTTTCTTT. Translation gives CASSLDRGDAFF.

The rearrangement links TRBV18 to TRBJ2-7, with 12 bases matching TRBD2. There are 15 residues in the CDR3. Germline CDR1 KGHSH, CDR2 LQKENI. Germline trimming cut 6 bases from V and 6 bases from J; bases unmatched to any gene: 9. The CDR3 DNA is TGTGCCAGCTCCCTTCAGTCGACTAGCGGGAGCGAGCAGTACTTC. This encodes CASSLQSTSGSEQYF. Using reference TRBV18 and TRBJ2-7 for the parts outside the CDR3, the full variable domain is NAGVMQNPRHLVRRRGQEARLRCSPMKGHSHVYWYRQLPEEGLKFMVYLQKENIIDESGMPKERFSAEFPKEGPSILRIQQVVRGDSAAYFCASSLQSTSGSEQYFGPGTRLTVT.

This clonotype was observed a handful of times. One end of the junction does not line up with germline, which may come from a read error. V is TRBV5-1 and J is TRBJ2-7; TRBD1 matches at 11 bases. Germline V gives CDR1 SGHRS, CDR2 YFSETQ. This CDR3 has 14 amino acids. CDR3 region: CASRLGQGAYEQYF. The CDR3 DNA reads TGCGCCAGCAGATTGGGACAGGGGGCCTACGAGCAGTACTTC.

This clonotype was detected only a few times. CDR3 nucleotide sequence: TGTGCCAGCAACTCTTTCACAGATACGCAGTATTTT. Its translation: CASNSFTDTQYF. J is TRBJ2-3 and V is TRBV7-2; D is uncertain. V was clipped by 7 bases and J by 2 bases, with 7 bases between them. The CDR3 contains 12 residues. Germline CDR1 SGHTA, CDR2 FQGNSA. Variable domain in full (rest from reference TRBV7-2 and TRBJ2-3): GAGVSQSPSNKVTEKGKDVELRCDPISGHTALYWYRQSLGQGLEFLIYFQGNSAPDKSGLPSDRFSAERTGGSVSTLTIQRTQQEDSAVYLCASNSFTDTQYFGPGTRLTVL.

This clonotype was observed a few times. The V and J genes are TRBV12-3 or TRBV12-4 and TRBJ2-7; D uncertain. The CDR3 runs 12 residues. Trimming took off 1 base at V and 6 bases at J, with 7 bases between the two ends. The CDR3 bases are TGTGCCAGCAGTTTAGGGCTCCTCGAGCAGTACTTC. This sequence encodes CASSLGLLEQYF.

This clonotype has ten or more counts. An end of the junction does not agree with germline; a read error may underlie this. This chain uses TRBV7-7 with TRBJ2-1; D gene ambiguous. The CDR3 contains 14 residues. Germline V gene lookup returns CDR1 SSHAT and CDR2 FNYEAQ (reference sequence). The CDR3 sequence: CASSLELADNEQFF. The CDR3 nucleotides are TGTGCTAGCAGCTTAGAGTTGGCTGACAATGAGCAGTTCTTC.

This chain joins TRBV25-1 and TRBJ1-4; D might be TRBD1 (5 bases). V lost 4 bases, J lost 8 bases, and 17 bases lay in between. The CDR3 is 15 residues long. Germline V gene lookup returns CDR1 MGHDK and CDR2 SYGVNS. CDR3 sequence reads: CASSAYGGIGEKLFF. The DNA for the CDR3 is TGTGCCAGCAGTGCCTACGGGGGGATAGGGGAAAAACTGTTTTTT. Supplemented by reference TRBV25-1 and TRBJ1-4, the full variable domain reads EADIYQTPRYLVIGTGKKITLECSQTMGHDKMYWYQQDPGMELHLIHYSYGVNSTEKGDLSSESTVSRIRTEHFPLTLESARPSHTSQYLCASSAYGGIGEKLFFGSGTQLSVL.

This clonotype was found many times. V is TRBV5-1 and J is TRBJ2-7; 11 positions match TRBD2. The CDR3 extends over 15 amino acids. Per the germline V gene, CDR1 is SGHRS and CDR2 is YFSETQ. The J segment lost 1 base and the V segment lost 4 bases, leaving 4 bases of the junction unmatched. The CDR3 sequence: CASSTGLAESYEQYF. The CDR3 DNA follows: TGCGCCAGCAGCACGGGACTAGCGGAGTCCTACGAGCAGTACTTC.

The rearrangement joins TRBV5-1 to TRBJ2-3; D might be TRBD2 (6 bases). Trimming removed 0 bases at V and 6 bases at J, with 11 bases between. Germline V lookup: CDR1 SGHRS, CDR2 YFSETQ. CDR3 size: 14 residues. Here the CDR3 reads CASSLGGISDTQYF. CDR3 nucleotides: TGCGCCAGCAGCTTGGGCGGGATTTCGGATACGCAGTATTTT.

In this sample, this clonotype turned up a few times. The chain uses TRBV28 and TRBJ2-2, with 8 nucleotides matching TRBD1. The ends lost 6 bases at V and 4 bases at J; junction bases unmatched: 10. The CDR3 is 16 residues long. Germline V gene data show CDR1 as MDHEN and CDR2 as SYDVKM. In DNA, the CDR3 is TGTGCCAGCAGGCCAATCCCAGGGGGCGCCACCGGGGAGCTGTTTTTT. It yields the protein CASRPIPGGATGELFF. Supplemented by reference TRBV28 and TRBJ2-2, the full variable domain reads DVKVTQSSRYLVKRTGEKVFLECVQDMDHENMFWYRQDPGLGLRLIYFSYDVKMKEKGDIPEGYSVSREKKERFSLILESASTNQTSMYLCASRPIPGGATGELFFGEGSRLTVL.

This clonotype has a handful of counts. The chain uses TRBV9 and TRBJ2-5; possible D gene TRBD2, 5 bases. Germline CDR1 reads SGDLS; CDR2 reads YYNGEE. This CDR3 has 14 amino acids. Trimming took off 0 bases at V and 5 bases at J, with 11 bases between the two ends. CDR3 coding DNA: TGTGCCAGCAGCGTAGATGGACTCCTTGAGACCCAGTACTTC. Amino acid sequence: CASSVDGLLETQYF.

On this clonotype: Since a much larger clone is just one base distant, this may be a read error. This CDR3 is missing its conserved last phenylalanine or tryptophan, likely due to a read error. This chain uses TRBV2 with TRBJ2-1, with TRBD2 identical over 8 bases. Looked up from germline, CDR1 is SNHLY and CDR2 is FYNNEI. Trimming cost V 8 bases and J 3 bases; bases outside gene matches: 9. The CDR3 is 15 amino acids. The chain's CDR3 is CASFRTSGFYNEQFS. The CDR3 DNA sequence: TGTGCCAGCTTCCGCACTAGCGGCTTCTACAATGAGCAGTTCTCC.

This clonotype came up a few times. CDR3 coding DNA: TGCAGCGTGATGACAGACCTAATAGCCAAAAACATTCAGTACTTC. Encoded protein: CSVMTDLIAKNIQYF. This rearrangement joins TRBV29-1 to TRBJ2-4, with D possibly matching TRBD1 (5 bases). The V gene's germline CDR1 is SQVTM and CDR2 ANQGSEA. CDR3 length equals 15 residues. Trimming left V 6 bases short and J 0 bases short, with 15 bases between.